The present entry profiles one T cell receptor (beta chain) with its context. Trimming shortened V by 5 bases and J by 0 bases, and 9 bases separated the two germline ends. CDR3 length: 14 amino acids. Per germline, CDR1 LGHDT and CDR2 YNNKEL (reference sequence). This record comes from a study of blood T cell repertoires in COVID-19. Methods used by the authors: Quantification of nucleated cells was approximated via reference gene primer amplification. Assay: immunoSEQ multiplex PCR; the TCRdb copy retains only in-frame clones and omits some. From that table come the V and J calls and clone size; the DNA was used to work out D and trimming. Here the sample spans over 90,000 clones, nearly 85% being singletons.

The chain couples TRBV3-1 (or the pseudogene TRBV3-2) to TRBJ2-3; D might be TRBD1 (5 bases). This receptor was obtained from a human donor in a cohort sampled during active or convalescent COVID-19. The specimen sequenced was peripheral blood. CDR3: CASSKQASTDTQYF. DNA of the CDR3: TGTGCCAGCAGCAAACAGGCTAGCACAGATACGCAGTATTTT.